One and the same sample provided the 8 T cell receptor beta chains below, sequenced in a study of T-cell memory formation after mild COVID-19. TCRdb re-derived calls from the 5' RACE reads in MiXCR, one entry per CDR3 protein. The sample carries approximately 190,000 distinct CDR3 sequences, around 17% recorded once. The sequenced material came from PBMCs or a T cell subset sorted from them (not recorded which). The receptors were sampled from an adult woman who had mild COVID-19 (a few samples of this study predate the infection). Cell type and time point are not known.

The J gene is TRBJ2-4, the V gene TRBV9; tentative D call: TRBD1 (5 bases). The CDR3 extends over 14 amino acids. From germline, CDR1 is SGDLS and CDR2 YYNGEE. Trimming stripped 0 bases from V and 6 bases from J, with 10 bases between. CDR3 nucleotide sequence: TGTGCCAGCAGCGTAGCTCAGGGTGGAAACATTCAGTACTTC. Translating gives CASSVAQGGNIQYF.

The genes are TRBV11-1 and TRBJ2-2; TRBD2 is a possible D gene (6 bases). The CDR3 runs 17 residues. V was cut by 4 bases and J by 5 bases, with 20 bases left in between. Per the germline V gene, CDR1 is SGHAT and CDR2 is FQDESV (reference sequence). The chain's CDR3 is CASSSKLKGAGTGELFF. For the CDR3, the DNA is TGTGCCAGCAGCTCCAAGTTGAAGGGCGCGGGGACCGGGGAGCTGTTTTTT. The full variable domain, completed using reference TRBV11-1 and TRBJ2-2, is EAEVAQSPRYKITEKSQAVAFWCDPISGHATLYWYRQILGQGPELLVQFQDESVVDDSQLPKDRFSAERLKGVDSTLKIQPAELGDSAMYLCASSSKLKGAGTGELFFGEGSRLTVL.

This clonotype was counted only a few times. The rearrangement uses TRBV4-1 and TRBJ2-5; D is perhaps TRBD2 (6 bases). CDR3 size: 15 residues. Deletions cut 3 bases from V and 6 bases from J, with 17 bases between. CDR1 is MGHRA, CDR2 YSYEKL, per germline. The CDR3: CASSHPAWGEKTQYF. The CDR3 nucleotides are TGCGCCAGCAGCCATCCCGCTTGGGGGGAGAAGACCCAGTACTTC.

The chain recombines TRBV4-1 with TRBJ2-7; TRBD1 aligns across 9 bases. This CDR3 has 15 residues. J was trimmed by 4 bases and V by 1 base; bases with no gene match: 5. Looked up from germline, CDR1 is MGHRA and CDR2 is YSYEKL. The CDR3 bases are TGCGCCAGCAGCCAAGGACAGGGGGATTTTTACGAGCAGTACTTC. It specifies CASSQGQGDFYEQYF.

This rearrangement joins TRBV5-1 to TRBJ2-5, with a tentative D call TRBD2 (5 bases). Germline V gene lookup returns CDR1 SGHRS and CDR2 YFSETQ. The V gene lost 0 bases and the J gene lost 4 bases, with 7 bases spanning the gap. This CDR3 region has 13 residues. In DNA form, the CDR3 reads TGCGCCAGCAGCTTGGAAGAGGGAGAGACCCAGTACTTC. Its protein product is CASSLEEGETQYF.

This clonotype was found a few times. The chain is built from TRBV20-1 and TRBJ2-1; TRBD1 aligns across 8 bases. CDR3 length: 15 amino acids. With V trimmed by 3 bases and J by 6 bases, 10 bases remained unmatched. Looked up from germline, CDR1 is DFQATT and CDR2 is SNEGSKA (reference sequence). CDR3 region: CSASDPRGQGNEQFF. The CDR3 nucleotides are TGCAGTGCTAGTGATCCCAGGGGGCAGGGCAATGAGCAGTTCTTC.

This chain uses TRBV6-5 with TRBJ2-7; 7 nucleotides align to TRBD2. CDR3 length: 19 residues. From germline, CDR1 is MNHEY and CDR2 SVGAGI. The V segment lost 2 bases and the J segment 0 bases; nucleotides outside the gene matches: 16. CDR3 DNA: TGTGCCAGCAGTTACCGCGGGAGTTCGTTGGGGGTAGGCTCCTACGAGCAGTACTTC. Protein sequence: CASSYRGSSLGVGSYEQYF.

This clonotype was detected a few times. The chain joins TRBV5-1 to TRBJ1-3, with 7 bases fitting TRBD1. V was clipped by 4 bases and J by 2 bases; unmatched bases: 6. Germline assignment: CDR1 SGHRS and CDR2 YFSETQ. This CDR3 has 15 residues. The chain's CDR3 is CASSPQGDPGNTIYF. The CDR3 DNA reads TGCGCCAGCAGCCCTCAGGGGGACCCTGGAAACACCATATATTTT.